These 31 T cell receptor beta chains came from one sample sequenced in a study of OX40 agonist ivuxolimab in advanced cancers. Repertoires were generated with immunoSEQ multiplex PCR, while TCRdb's copy carries only in-frame clones and drops some. The sample lists 35,000 to 40,000 clones, roughly 82% seen once, with approximately 1.8% in the top ten. Specimen: CD4+ or CD8+ T cells sorted from blood, collected in a trial of the OX40 agonist ivuxolimab. Receptor source: an adult with an advanced solid tumor such as melanoma, head and neck, liver or kidney cancer.

This clone was counted a few times. The chain carries TRBV27 and TRBJ1-4, with D unclear. Trimming left V 3 bases short and J 2 bases short, with 4 bases between. Germline V gene data show CDR1 as MNHEY and CDR2 as SMNVEV (reference sequence). The CDR3 extends over 13 amino acids. In nucleotides, the CDR3 is TGTGCCAGCAGTTTCCAGACTAATGAAAAACTGTTTTTT. Protein: CASSFQTNEKLFF.

The chain has TRBV7-2 and TRBJ2-5, with 15 nucleotides matching TRBD2. The J call may be incorrect, as the DNA end agrees better with TRBJ2-7. This CDR3 is built from 16 residues. Germline CDR1 SGHTA, CDR2 FQGNSA. The CDR3 here is CASSLRTSGGAYEQYF. The CDR3 region has the DNA TGTGCCAGCAGCTTACGGACTAGCGGGGGGGCCTACGAGCAGTACTTC.

The V and J genes are TRBV9 and TRBJ1-2; no clear D gene. V lost 2 bases to trimming and J lost 4 bases, with 9 bases between them. CDR1 and CDR2 from the germline V gene are SGDLS and YYNGEE. This CDR3 comprises 13 residues. The CDR3 DNA reads as TGTGCCAGCAGCGTGGGGTTAGGCTATGGCTACACCTTC. Its protein is CASSVGLGYGYTF. The full variable domain, rest sourced from reference TRBV9 and TRBJ1-2, is DSGVTQTPKHLITATGQRVTLRCSPRSGDLSVYWYQQSLDQGLQFLIQYYNGEERAKGNILERFSAQQFPDLHSELNLSSLELGDSALYFCASSVGLGYGYTFGSGTRLTVV.

By its share, this clone is medium-sized. This sequence joins TRBV19 and TRBJ2-3; no clear D. The CDR3 length is 15 residues. Trimming took 3 bases from V and 2 from J, leaving 12 bases between them. CDR1 and CDR2 (germline): LNHDA, SQIVND (reference sequence). CDR3 protein: CASSIVGKITDTQYF. Written as DNA, the CDR3 is TGTGCCAGTAGTATTGTGGGGAAGATCACAGATACGCAGTATTTT. Using reference TRBV19 and TRBJ2-3 for the parts outside the CDR3, the full variable domain is DGGITQSPKYLFRKEGQNVTLSCEQNLNHDAMYWYRQDPGQGLRLIYYSQIVNDFQKGDIAEGYSVSREKKESFPLTVTSAQKNPTAFYLCASSIVGKITDTQYFGPGTRLTVL.

The rearrangement joins TRBV30 to TRBJ1-2, with D tentatively TRBD1 (5 bases). From germline, CDR1 is GTSNPN and CDR2 SVGIG (reference sequence). V was cut by 4 bases and J by 2 bases, with 8 bases left in between. The CDR3 totals 12 residues. The CDR3 region is CAWNPGNYGYTF. CDR3 in DNA: TGTGCCTGGAACCCAGGGAACTATGGCTACACCTTC.

This clone has only one observation. This chain connects TRBV7-2 to TRBJ2-2, with D possibly called TRBD1 or TRBD2 (5 bases each). CDR3 size: 16 residues. Germline V gene sequence: CDR1 SGHTA, CDR2 FQGNSA. Trimming left V 4 bases short and J 5 bases short, with 17 bases between. The CDR3 nucleotides read TGTGCCAGCAGCTCGAGTGGGGGAATTCGGACCGGGGAGCTGTTTTTT. Translation: CASSSSGGIRTGELFF.

V is TRBV5-4 and J is TRBJ2-5; maybe TRBD2 (7 bases). The germline V and J ends were trimmed by 4 bases and 5 bases, with 15 bases remaining between them. The CDR3 has 14 amino acids. Germline V gene sequence: CDR1 SGHNT, CDR2 YYREEE (reference sequence). CDR3 sequence: CASSTGGAYETQYF. CDR3 bases: TGTGCCAGCAGCACTGGGGGGGCCTATGAGACCCAGTACTTC.

V usage is TRBV4-3 and J usage is TRBJ1-3; no clear D gene. Germline CDR1 reads LGHNA; CDR2 reads YSLEER. Trimming took 5 bases from V and 0 from J, leaving 14 bases between them. This CDR3 is built from 16 residues. CDR3 sequence (DNA): TGCGCCAGCAGCTCAGGACCGTTGAGCTCTGGAAACACCATATATTTT. Translated, it gives CASSSGPLSSGNTIYF.

The V gene is TRBV9, the J gene TRBJ1-2, with 9 nucleotides matching TRBD1. This CDR3 comprises 15 residues. J gave up 2 bases and V 0 bases, and 2 bases lay outside the gene matches. Per germline, CDR1 SGDLS and CDR2 YYNGEE. This CDR3 reads CASSVDDRGNYGYTF. CDR3 coding DNA: TGTGCCAGCAGCGTAGACGACAGGGGGAACTATGGCTACACCTTC. Supplemented by reference TRBV9 and TRBJ1-2, the full variable domain reads DSGVTQTPKHLITATGQRVTLRCSPRSGDLSVYWYQQSLDQGLQFLIQYYNGEERAKGNILERFSAQQFPDLHSELNLSSLELGDSALYFCASSVDDRGNYGYTFGSGTRLTVV.

The CDR3 is CASSQELTSGGYEQFF. CDR3 in DNA: TGCGCCAGCAGCCAAGAGTTGACTAGCGGGGGGTATGAGCAGTTCTTC. V gene TRBV4-1 combines with J gene TRBJ2-1; 13 bases align to TRBD2. The CDR3 has 16 residues. In germline, CDR1 is MGHRA, CDR2 YSYEKL. V gave up 0 bases and J gave up 8 bases; unmatched junction bases: 4.

The rearrangement joins TRBV2 to TRBJ2-3; perhaps D is TRBD1 or TRBD2 (6 bases each). In germline, CDR1 is SNHLY, CDR2 FYNNEI. The CDR3 spans 13 residues. V was clipped by 4 bases and J by 8 bases, with 13 bases between them. The CDR3 spells CASSGGAPGTQYF. CDR3 DNA sequence: TGTGCCAGCAGTGGGGGGGCCCCGGGTACGCAGTATTTT.

This chain connects TRBV7-2 to TRBJ2-1; no clear D. Trimming stripped 1 base from V and 4 bases from J, with 8 bases between. Germline V gene sequence: CDR1 SGHTA, CDR2 FQGNSA. The CDR3 covers 14 residues. This chain's CDR3 is CASSLVAAYNEQFF. The CDR3 bases are TGTGCCAGCAGCTTAGTGGCAGCTTACAATGAGCAGTTCTTC.

This clone was recorded a few times. The chain couples TRBV5-5 to TRBJ1-2, with D unclear. V lost 0 bases to trimming and J lost 4 bases, with 7 bases between them. CDR3 length: 13 residues. Per germline, CDR1 SGHKS and CDR2 YYEKEE (reference sequence). The CDR3 region is CASSLDSPYGYTF. DNA of the CDR3: TGTGCCAGCAGCTTGGACAGTCCCTATGGCTACACCTTC.

In its sample, this clone was seen once. The rearrangement uses TRBV7-2 and TRBJ1-6; D remains unclear. Trimming cost V 4 bases and J 0 bases, with 4 bases left between them. Germline CDR1 reads SGHTA; CDR2 reads FQGNSA. The CDR3 runs 14 residues. In DNA form, the CDR3 reads TGTGCCAGCAGCTATAGCTCCTATAATTCACCCCTCCACTTT. Protein product: CASSYSSYNSPLHF.

The chain links TRBV19 to TRBJ2-7, with 9 bases identical to TRBD1. V shed 6 bases, J shed 6 bases, and the junction held 9 bases outside the gene matches. The CDR3 length is 14 residues. Per germline, CDR1 LNHDA and CDR2 SQIVND (reference sequence). In DNA, the CDR3 is TGTGCCAGTAGCCCTCAGGGGACAGGGATCGAGCAGTACTTC. The encoded protein is CASSPQGTGIEQYF.

The V call is TRBV9, the J call TRBJ2-1; the D is unclear. The germline gives CDR1 SGDLS, CDR2 YYNGEE. This CDR3 is built from 15 residues. Trimming removed 4 bases from V and 0 bases from J, with 11 bases in between. CDR3 in amino acids: CASSPSQSSYNEQFF. Written as DNA, the CDR3 is TGTGCCAGCAGCCCGTCGCAAAGCTCCTACAATGAGCAGTTCTTC.

V gene TRBV10-3 combines with J gene TRBJ1-1; TRBD1 matches 8 bases. CDR3 length: 15 residues. Germline values: CDR1 ENHRY, CDR2 SYGVKD. V was clipped by 7 bases and J by 3 bases; unmatched bases: 10. CDR3 nucleotides: TGTGCCATCACCAACAGAGGACAGGGAGACACTGAAGCTTTCTTT. The encoded protein is CAITNRGQGDTEAFF.

The count of this clone is one. The rearrangement joins TRBV19 to TRBJ1-6, with 9 nucleotides matching TRBD1. The junction had 1 base not matched to a gene; V was cut back by 3 bases and J by 10 bases. Germline V gene data show CDR1 as LNHDA and CDR2 as SQIVND (reference sequence). CDR3 length: 13 residues. The CDR3 DNA sequence: TGTGCCAGTAGTATGGACAGGGGATCACCCCTCCACTTT. Its translation is CASSMDRGSPLHF.

The V and J genes are TRBV6-6 and TRBJ2-3; a weak D match, TRBD1 (5 bases). The CDR3 spans 15 residues. Germline V gene sequence: CDR1 MNHNY, CDR2 SVGAGI (reference sequence). V was clipped by 4 bases and J by 2 bases, with 13 bases between them. Here the CDR3 reads CASSFRAGPTDTQYF. In DNA form, the CDR3 reads TGTGCCAGCAGTTTTCGGGCAGGGCCCACAGATACGCAGTATTTT.

This clone was counted a few times. This sample includes further DNA sequences coding for the same CDR3. The rearrangement links TRBV7-2 to TRBJ2-7; D is undetermined. CDR1 is SGHTA and CDR2 is FQGNSA in the germline V gene. Trimming cost V 1 base and J 0 bases, with 4 bases left between them. The CDR3 loop spans 13 amino acids. This chain's CDR3 is CASSLESSYEQYF. The CDR3 DNA sequence: TGTGCCAGCAGCTTAGAATCCTCCTACGAGCAGTACTTC.

In this sample, this clone turned up once. The rearrangement uses TRBV11-3 and TRBJ2-1, with D perhaps assigned TRBD1 or TRBD2 (5 bases each). CDR1 SGHNT and CDR2 YENEEA come from the germline V gene. V was shortened by 5 bases and J by 0 bases, with 11 bases between the two germline ends. CDR3 size: 15 residues. CDR3 DNA sequence: TGTGCCAGCAGCCTCCGGGGCTTCTCCTACAATGAGCAGTTCTTC. Translated: CASSLRGFSYNEQFF.

This chain links TRBV4-3 with TRBJ2-3, with D maybe TRBD1 (5 bases). This CDR3 contains 14 residues. Looked up from germline, CDR1 is LGHNA and CDR2 is YSLEER. V gave up 2 bases and J gave up 4 bases, with 10 bases separating them. The chain's CDR3 is CASSQRLGADTQYF. The CDR3 nucleotides read TGCGCCAGCAGCCAACGGTTAGGGGCAGATACGCAGTATTTT.

This sequence joins TRBV19 and TRBJ2-7; 14 bases match TRBD2. The CDR3 runs 16 residues. V lost 8 bases, J lost 4 bases, and 10 bases stayed unmatched. Germline assignment: CDR1 LNHDA and CDR2 SQIVND (reference sequence). The CDR3 nucleotides are TGTGCCAGTTCCGGGACAGGGACTAGCGGGGGTTACGAGCAGTACTTC. Amino acids: CASSGTGTSGGYEQYF.

The chain has TRBV9 and TRBJ2-1; possible D gene TRBD2, 6 bases. Germline CDR1 SGDLS, CDR2 YYNGEE. This CDR3 is built from 15 residues. The germline V and J ends were trimmed by 0 bases and 2 bases, with 9 bases remaining between them. As DNA, the CDR3 is TGTGCCAGCAGCGTAGGGGCGGGGCCCTACAATGAGCAGTTCTTC. This sequence encodes CASSVGAGPYNEQFF.

This chain connects TRBV7-2 to TRBJ2-1, with a tentative D call TRBD2 (6 bases). CDR1 is SGHTA, CDR2 FQGNSA, per germline. Trimming stripped 4 bases from V and 5 bases from J, with 9 bases between. This CDR3 contains 13 residues. The CDR3 sequence is CASSSTSHNEQFF. The CDR3, as DNA: TGTGCCAGCAGCTCGACTAGTCACAATGAGCAGTTCTTC.

Only a few counts were recorded for this clone. This chain joins TRBV2 and TRBJ1-1; D call uncertain. V lost 7 bases and J 1 base, leaving 13 bases between the germline ends. There are 14 residues in the CDR3. CDR1 and CDR2 from the germline V gene are SNHLY and FYNNEI. CDR3 nucleotides: TGTGCCAGCAATTGGGATTCAAGGAACACTGAAGCTTTCTTT. As protein: CASNWDSRNTEAFF.

The rearrangement links TRBV30 to TRBJ2-1; D gene unclear. The CDR3 sequence is 10 residues long. Trimming shortened V by 6 bases and J by 15 bases, and 15 bases separated the two germline ends. Per the germline V gene, CDR1 is GTSNPN and CDR2 is SVGIG (reference sequence). CDR3 loop: CACKDSYGFF. CDR3 sequence (DNA): TGTGCCTGCAAGGATTCATACGGGTTCTTC.

This clone was found once. This chain links TRBV7-8 with TRBJ2-7; D perhaps matches TRBD1 (7 bases). Trimming stripped 0 bases from V and 4 bases from J, with 16 bases between. CDR1 is SGHVS, CDR2 FQNEAQ, per germline. The CDR3 totals 16 residues. Here the CDR3 reads CASSLARGTVRYEQYF. CDR3 DNA sequence: TGTGCCAGCAGCTTAGCCCGGGGGACAGTTCGGTACGAGCAGTACTTC.

A single count supports this clone. This rearrangement joins TRBV4-3 to TRBJ1-3; a weak D match, TRBD1 (6 bases). The germline V gene has CDR1 LGHNA and CDR2 YSLEER. V lost 0 bases and J 2 bases, leaving 8 bases between the germline ends. The CDR3 runs 15 residues. The CDR3 here is CASSQEGGAGNTIYF. CDR3 nucleotides: TGCGCCAGCAGCCAAGAAGGGGGGGCTGGAAACACCATATATTTT.

The chain has TRBV5-8 and TRBJ1-2; D is possibly TRBD1 (6 bases). Germline assignment: CDR1 SGHTS and CDR2 YDEGEE. V lost 2 bases and J 7 bases, leaving 18 bases between the germline ends. The CDR3 spans 15 residues. The CDR3 nucleotides read TGTGCCAGCAGCTTTGGTCCCTACAGGGAAGGTGGCTACACCTTC. Its protein is CASSFGPYREGGYTF.

The chain carries TRBV29-1 and TRBJ1-5, with 8 bases fitting TRBD1. Trimming took 6 bases from V and 1 from J; bases not matched to a gene: 2. There are 13 residues in the CDR3. The germline V gene encodes CDR1 SQVTM and CDR2 ANQGSEA. The DNA for the CDR3 is TGCAGCGTGGGACAGGCAAGCAATCAGCCCCAGCATTTT. Translating gives CSVGQASNQPQHF. The complete variable domain, with remaining parts taken from reference TRBV29-1 and TRBJ1-5, reads SAVISQKPSRDICQRGTSLTIQCQVDSQVTMMFWYRQQPGQSLTLIATANQGSEATYESGFVIDKFPISRPNLTFSTLTVSNMSPEDSSIYLCSVGQASNQPQHFGDGTRLSIL.